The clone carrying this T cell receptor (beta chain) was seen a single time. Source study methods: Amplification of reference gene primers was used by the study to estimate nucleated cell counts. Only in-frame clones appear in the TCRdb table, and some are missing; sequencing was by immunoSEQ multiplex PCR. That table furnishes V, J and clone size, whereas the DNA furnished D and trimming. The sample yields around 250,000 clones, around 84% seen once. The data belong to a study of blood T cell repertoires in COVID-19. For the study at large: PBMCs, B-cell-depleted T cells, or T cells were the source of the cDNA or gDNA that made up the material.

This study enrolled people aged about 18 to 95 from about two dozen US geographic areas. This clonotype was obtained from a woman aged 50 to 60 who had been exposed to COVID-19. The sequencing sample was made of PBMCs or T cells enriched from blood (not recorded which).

CDR3 bases: TGTGCCAGCTCACCGGAGAGGTCCCTGGACGAGCAGTACTTC. Its translation: CASSPERSLDEQYF. This chain connects TRBV18 to TRBJ2-7; D gene uncertain. CDR1 and CDR2 (germline): KGHSH, LQKENI. With 3 bases removed from V and 5 bases from J, the gap between germline ends came to 14 bases. This CDR3 is built from 14 residues.